The rows below give T cell receptor beta chains drawn from one sample of a study of T cell responses to AZD1222 COVID-19 vaccine. Produced via immunoSEQ multiplex PCR; TCRdb's table is partial and in-frame only. The sample has some 99,000 clones; about 90% are singletons. Source: peripheral blood, taken on day 0 of AZD1222 vaccination. The receptors shown here come from an adult in good health. The CDR3 runs from the conserved cysteine through the conserved F or W. Each record gives: clone size, D gene, V gene, CDR3 length, J gene, CDR3 DNA, CDR3 protein. A D gene is named only where the DNA matches it firmly. Part of the rows lack a size; the others show once, few, many or a class for expanded clones.

>.|TRBD2|TRBV29-1|14|TRBJ2-1
TGCAGCTCGGGACTCCAGCGGGATTCCAATGAGCAGTTCTTC
CSSGLQRDSNEQFF
>.|.|TRBV6-5|14|TRBJ1-6
TGTGCCAGCAGTTTTACACCCCAAGGATCACCCCTCCACTTT
CASSFTPQGSPLHF
>.|.|TRBV9|15|TRBJ1-2
TGTGCCAGCAGCGCCGGGAGGGGAGGTAACTATGGCTACACCTTC
CASSAGRGGNYGYTF
>.|.|TRBV5-6|15|TRBJ2-7
TGTGCCAGCAGCTTGAGGCCCCCGGGTGCCTACGAGCAGTACTTC
CASSLRPPGAYEQYF
>.|.|TRBV3-1/TRBV3-2|14|TRBJ2-5
TGTGCCAGCAGCCAAGAGTTGGGAGGTCGGGCCCAGTACTTC
CASSQELGGRAQYF
>once|.|TRBV7-2|16|TRBJ2-1
TGTGCCAGCAGCCCAGGTGGGGCAGAAGCCTACAATGAGCAGTTCTTC
CASSPGGAEAYNEQFF
>.|TRBD1|TRBV10-3|14|TRBJ1-6
TGTGCCATCAGTGAGGTAGGGGGCGGTTCACCCCTCCACTTT
CAISEVGGGSPLHF
>.|TRBD1|TRBV6-5|15|TRBJ1-1
TGTGCCAGCACTAAGGCAGGGGGTTATGGCACTGAAGCTTTCTTT
CASTKAGGYGTEAFF
>.|.|TRBV7-8|14|TRBJ2-7
TGTGCCAGCAGCTTAGTAGGGGTAACCTACGAGCAGTACTTC
CASSLVGVTYEQYF
>.|.|TRBV6-5|12|TRBJ2-7
TGTGCCAGCTGGACGGTCCCCTACGAGCAGTACTTC
CASWTVPYEQYF
>.|.|TRBV7-2|14|TRBJ2-2
TGTGCCAGCAGCTTAGCAGGGGGAACCGGGGAGCTGTTTTTT
CASSLAGGTGELFF
>few|TRBD1|TRBV18|17|TRBJ1-5
TGTGCCAGCTCACTAAGCGCCGGGACAGGGGACAGGCAGCCCCAGCATTTT
CASSLSAGTGDRQPQHF
>.|TRBD1|TRBV5-5|15|TRBJ1-4
TGTGCCAGCAGCTTGGAAGGCAGGGGGGAAGAAAAACTGTTTTTT
CASSLEGRGEEKLFF
>.|.|TRBV7-9|13|TRBJ2-3
TGTGCCAGCAGCCTCGTACGCACAGATACGCAGTATTTT
CASSLVRTDTQYF
>.|.|TRBV7-6|13|TRBJ2-3
TGTGCCAGCAGCCCCGGGATCACAGATACGCAGTATTTT
CASSPGITDTQYF
>.|TRBD1|TRBV20-1|13|TRBJ1-2
TGCAGTGCTAGTCAGGGGGCGGACTATGGCTACACCTTC
CSASQGADYGYTF
>.|.|TRBV6-5|12|TRBJ2-7
TGTGCCAGCGGGACGGGAGCCTACGAGCAGTACTTC
CASGTGAYEQYF
>.|.|TRBV10-3|15|TRBJ2-7
TGTGCCATCAGTGAGTCCAGGCTAGAGAACTACGAGCAGTACTTC
CAISESRLENYEQYF
>.|.|TRBV7-2|14|TRBJ2-3
TGTGCCAGCAGCTTTCCAGGCAGGGCGGATACGCAGTATTTT
CASSFPGRADTQYF
>.|.|TRBV5-1|17|TRBJ2-7
TGCGCCAGCAGCTTGGGCTTAAGGGATTTTAACTCCTACGAGCAGTACTTC
CASSLGLRDFNSYEQYF
>.|.|TRBV5-6|13|TRBJ1-1
TGTGCCAGCAGCCCTCTTCCAAACACTGAAGCTTTCTTT
CASSPLPNTEAFF
>once|.|TRBV4-1|18|TRBJ1-3
TGCGCCAGCCGCGCACTCTGGCAAAGCCAGGGCTCTGGAAACACCATATATTTT
CASRALWQSQGSGNTIYF
>.|TRBD1|TRBV13|14|TRBJ2-7
TGTGCCAGCAGCTTAGACAGGGGGGTTGAGGAGCAGTACTTC
CASSLDRGVEEQYF
>.|.|TRBV5-6|16|TRBJ1-5
TGTGCCAGCAGCTCGCTAGGGCGGTCGAGCAATCAGCCCCAGCATTTT
CASSSLGRSSNQPQHF
>.|TRBD2|TRBV6-6|13|TRBJ2-1
TGTGCCAGCATTTCAGCGGGAGGCGGTGAGCAGTTCTTC
CASISAGGGEQFF
>once|.|TRBV6-5|11|TRBJ2-7
TGTGCCAGCAGGGTGAGCTACGAGCAGTACTTC
CASRVSYEQYF
>.|TRBD1|TRBV2|14|TRBJ1-4
TGTGCCAGCAGTACGACAGGGGGCATAGAAAAACTGTTTTTT
CASSTTGGIEKLFF
>.|TRBD1|TRBV7-3|15|TRBJ1-1
TGTGCCAGCAGCTCCGATACAGGGGCCCGAAGTCCAGCTTTCTTT
CASSSDTGARSPAFF
>once|.|TRBV5-4|14|TRBJ1-6
TGTGCCAGCAGCTTGGCCGGGGAAGGGTGGACCCTCCACTTT
CASSLAGEGWTLHF
>.|TRBD1|TRBV24-1|19|TRBJ1-2
TGTGCCACCAGTGATTCCGCGACAGGGCTAAGGGATATAGGCTATGGCTACACCTTC
CATSDSATGLRDIGYGYTF
>.|.|TRBV7-2|15|TRBJ2-2
TGTGCCAGCAGCCTCCAGGGGACACCATCCGGGGAGCTGTTTTTT
CASSLQGTPSGELFF
>.|.|TRBV29-1|15|TRBJ2-3
TGCAGCGTTGGTCAGGGCTCGAGAGGGTCAGATACGCAGTATTTT
CSVGQGSRGSDTQYF
>.|.|TRBV18|16|TRBJ2-3
TGTGCCAGCTCACCAGGGACCACGCCTGGCACAGATACGCAGTATTTT
CASSPGTTPGTDTQYF
>.|.|TRBV7-9|10|TRBJ1-1
TGTGCCAGCAGCCTCGAAAGGGCTTTCTTT
CASSLERAFF
>.|.|TRBV27|13|TRBJ2-7
TGTGCCAGCAACCCACAGGGTACCTACGAGCAGTACTTC
CASNPQGTYEQYF
>.|.|TRBV18|15|TRBJ1-2
TGTGCCAGCTCACCACCGGGCCTCGCTCTTCGGGGCTACACCTTC
CASSPPGLALRGYTF
>.|.|TRBV9|16|TRBJ2-3
TGTGCCAGCAGCGTTTACTCGGGGGCGGGTGCAGATACGCAGTATTTT
CASSVYSGAGADTQYF
>.|TRBD2|TRBV9|14|TRBJ2-1
TGTGCCAGCAGTCCGCCCCCGGGAGGGCGGGAGCAGTTCTTC
CASSPPPGGREQFF
>few|.|TRBV6-2/TRBV6-3|11|TRBJ2-7
TGTGCCAGCAGTTACTTCTACGAGCAGTACTTC
CASSYFYEQYF
>.|TRBD2|TRBV7-2|15|TRBJ2-3
TGTGCCAGCAGCTTCGGCGGGGGGGCCCGAGATACGCAGTATTTT
CASSFGGGARDTQYF
>once|.|TRBV3-1/TRBV3-2|13|TRBJ1-2
TGTGCCAGCAGCCAAAACAGCGAGAGGGGCTACACCTTC
CASSQNSERGYTF
>.|.|TRBV7-3|13|TRBJ1-1
TGTGCCAGCAGCACCCAGAAGAACACTGAAGCTTTCTTT
CASSTQKNTEAFF
>.|TRBD1|TRBV30|13|TRBJ1-5
TGTGCCTGGTCGCCGACAGGGCATCAGCCCCAGCATTTT
CAWSPTGHQPQHF
>.|.|TRBV21-1|13|TRBJ2-5
TGTGCCAGCAGCAGTCGAGTTGGGTGGACCCAGTACTTC
CASSSRVGWTQYF
>.|.|TRBV7-2|17|TRBJ2-2
TGTGCCAGCAGCGTACAGCCGGGACATACAAACACCGGGGAGCTGTTTTTT
CASSVQPGHTNTGELFF
>.|TRBD2|TRBV27|16|TRBJ2-2
TGTGCCAGCAGTTTCGTCGGGACCGGGGGGGCCGGGGAGCTGTTTTTT
CASSFVGTGGAGELFF
>.|TRBD2|TRBV6-2/TRBV6-3|16|TRBJ2-7
TGTGCCAGCAGTTACGATCTAGCGGGGGACCAGTTGAAGCAGTACTTC
CASSYDLAGDQLKQYF
>.|TRBD1|TRBV11-2|17|TRBJ2-7
TGTGCCAGCAGCTTAACCCGCTTGAGCAGGGGGTTCTACGAGCAGTACTTC
CASSLTRLSRGFYEQYF
>.|.|TRBV18|14|TRBJ2-7
TGTGCCAGCTCACCAGAGACTACAACCTACGAGCAGTACTTC
CASSPETTTYEQYF
>.|TRBD1|TRBV10-1|17|TRBJ1-1
TGCGCCAGCACCCCGGGACAGGGATTGGGGGTGAACACTGAAGCTTTCTTT
CASTPGQGLGVNTEAFF
>.|.|TRBV7-9|17|TRBJ1-6
TGTGCCAGCAGCTTACCCAAGAGGGGACGCTATAATTCACCCCTCCACTTT
CASSLPKRGRYNSPLHF
>once|TRBD2|TRBV30|15|TRBJ2-6
TGTGCCTGGAACATCGGGGGGTCTGGGGCCAACGTCCTGACTTTC
CAWNIGGSGANVLTF
>.|TRBD2|TRBV6-5|15|TRBJ2-1
TGTGCCAGCAGCTCCCTGGGAGGGTACCTTAATGAGCAGTTCTTC
CASSSLGGYLNEQFF
>.|.|TRBV2|11|TRBJ1-1
TGTGCCAGCACAGTGAACACTGAAGCTTTCTTT
CASTVNTEAFF
>.|.|TRBV29-1|12|TRBJ1-1
TGCAGCGTTGATCAGGTGAACACTGAAGCTTTCTTT
CSVDQVNTEAFF
>.|TRBD1|TRBV2|12|TRBJ1-2
TGTGCCAGCCCGCGGGACAGCTATGGCTACACCTTC
CASPRDSYGYTF
>.|TRBD1|TRBV7-6|16|TRBJ2-5
TGTGCCAGCAGCTTACCCCGACAGGGGGCAGGAGAGACCCAGTACTTC
CASSLPRQGAGETQYF
>.|.|TRBV5-1|17|TRBJ1-4
TGCGCCAGCAGCTCTATCTACGGATCTGGTGCTAATGAAAAACTGTTTTTT
CASSSIYGSGANEKLFF
>.|.|TRBV12-3/TRBV12-4|13|TRBJ1-1
TGTGCCAGCAGGCGAATCAGGGGCGCTGAAGCTTTCTTT
CASRRIRGAEAFF